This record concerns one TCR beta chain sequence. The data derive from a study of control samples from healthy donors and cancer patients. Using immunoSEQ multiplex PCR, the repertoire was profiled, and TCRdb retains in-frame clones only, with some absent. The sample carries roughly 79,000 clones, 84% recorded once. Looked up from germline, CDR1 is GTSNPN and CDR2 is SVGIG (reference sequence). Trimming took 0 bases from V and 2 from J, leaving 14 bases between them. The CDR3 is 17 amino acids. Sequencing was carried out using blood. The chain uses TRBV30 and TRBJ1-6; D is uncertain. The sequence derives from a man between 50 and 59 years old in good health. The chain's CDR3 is CAWSVPGQRAYNSPLHF. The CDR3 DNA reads TGTGCCTGGAGTGTGCCGGGCCAGAGGGCCTATAATTCACCCCTCCACTTT.